This T cell receptor beta chain came from a study of T cell clonotyping in hematopoietic cell transplantation. Study results and caveats: After transplant, recipient diversity fell while pathologically expanded clonotypes grew through day 180. Without cell sorting, CD4 versus CD8 contributions remain unresolved.

Libraries were prepared by immunoSEQ multiplex PCR; TCRdb keeps only in-frame clonotypes and omits some of them. The data hold some 6,300 clones, with 37% observed a single time. This clone was detected a few times. No antigen is known for it. The sequences come from peripheral blood mononuclear cells, collected 30 days after allogeneic stem cell transplant. This receptor was taken from a female patient in her 60s who had an allogeneic stem cell transplant, so the T cells may come from the graft donor. Some clones in this sample may be carry-over from other donors' samples.

The CDR3 region is CASSLKAPSYNEQFF. As DNA, the CDR3 is TGTGCCAGCAGCTTGAAGGCGCCCTCCTACAATGAGCAGTTCTTC. This chain links TRBV7-2 with TRBJ2-1; D is undetermined. CDR1 SGHTA and CDR2 FQGNSA come from the germline V gene. This CDR3 has 15 residues. Trimming took 3 bases from V and 0 from J, leaving 9 bases between them.